These 9 T cell receptor beta chains were sequenced from one sample in a study of OX40 agonist ivuxolimab in advanced cancers. Receptors were amplified or captured by the immunoSEQ multiplex PCR assay. This immuneACCESS table, as held by TCRdb, lists in-frame sequences with V and J called but not all clones. Of the missing ones, under half trace to an unresolved V gene in checked studies; the others have no known cause. For this sample the table gives approximately 70,000 clones, of which about 82% were detected only once. Clones ranked in the top ten supply around 6.9% of the sample. This specimen was CD4+ or CD8+ T cells sorted from blood, taken in a trial of the OX40 agonist ivuxolimab. The source of these receptors is an adult with an advanced solid tumor such as melanoma, head and neck, liver or kidney cancer.

This rearrangement joins TRBV19 to TRBJ1-5, with TRBD1 matching over 7 bases. With V trimmed by 5 bases and J by 7 bases, 14 bases remained unmatched. The CDR3 consists of 16 residues. Germline-derived CDR1 and CDR2 are LNHDA and SQIVND (reference sequence). Here the CDR3 DNA reads TGTGCCAGTAGTTCCCCTAATACAGGGGTCGAGCAGCCCCAGCATTTT. It translates to CASSSPNTGVEQPQHF.

This chain links TRBV19 with TRBJ1-6; 7 bases align to TRBD1. Germline V gene data show CDR1 as LNHDA and CDR2 as SQIVND (reference sequence). The V gene end was trimmed by 9 bases and the J gene end by 0 bases; junction bases not matched to a gene: 5. This CDR3 has 15 amino acids. CDR3 in DNA: TGTGCCAGCAGGACAGGTAGCTCCTATAATTCACCCCTCCACTTT. This sequence encodes CASRTGSSYNSPLHF.

The chain has TRBV4-3 and TRBJ2-2, with 8 bases identical to TRBD2. Germline lookup yields CDR1 LGHNA and CDR2 YSLEER. The J segment lost 3 bases and the V segment lost 4 bases, leaving 7 bases of the junction unmatched. The CDR3 is made up of 16 amino acids. The CDR3 DNA is TGCGCCAGCAGCCGAAATAGCGGGATGTACACCGGGGAGCTGTTTTTT. Its translation is CASSRNSGMYTGELFF.

This chain joins TRBV19 and TRBJ1-2; TRBD1 aligns across 7 bases. The CDR3 length is 14 residues. The V segment lost 7 bases and the J segment 4 bases; nucleotides outside the gene matches: 9. Germline CDR1 LNHDA, CDR2 SQIVND (reference sequence). The CDR3 loop reads CASTPSGTAYGYTF. CDR3 bases: TGTGCCAGTACCCCATCCGGGACAGCCTATGGCTACACCTTC.

The chain has TRBV30 and TRBJ1-1; no definite D call. V lost 0 bases and J lost 1, with 6 bases in between. There are 13 residues in the CDR3. The germline V gene encodes CDR1 GTSNPN and CDR2 SVGIG (reference sequence). The CDR3 DNA reads as TGTGCCTGGAGTGTAATATGGAACACTGAAGCTTTCTTT. Encoded protein: CAWSVIWNTEAFF.

This sequence joins TRBV19 and TRBJ1-2; no clear D. From germline, CDR1 is LNHDA and CDR2 SQIVND (reference sequence). The germline V and J ends were trimmed by 3 bases and 0 bases, with 11 bases remaining between them. This CDR3 contains 15 residues. In nucleotides, the CDR3 is TGTGCCAGTAGTATTAAACTTTTCGCTAACTATGGCTACACCTTC. This codes for CASSIKLFANYGYTF. The whole variable domain, filled in from reference TRBV19 and TRBJ1-2, reads DGGITQSPKYLFRKEGQNVTLSCEQNLNHDAMYWYRQDPGQGLRLIYYSQIVNDFQKGDIAEGYSVSREKKESFPLTVTSAQKNPTAFYLCASSIKLFANYGYTFGSGTRLTVV.

The chain uses TRBV5-5 and TRBJ2-7, with D tentatively TRBD1 (6 bases). The CDR3 totals 12 residues. Germline CDR1 SGHKS, CDR2 YYEKEE (reference sequence). Trimming cost V 4 bases and J 5 bases, with 10 bases left between them. The CDR3 DNA reads TGTGCCAGCAGCCCCAGGGGCCACGAGCAGTACTTC. Translation: CASSPRGHEQYF.

The rearrangement uses TRBV7-3 and TRBJ1-6; 10 positions agree with TRBD1. CDR3 length equals 16 residues. Per the germline V gene, CDR1 is SGHTA and CDR2 is FQGTGA. The trim removed 0 bases at V and 9 bases at J, leaving 5 bases unmatched. The CDR3 nucleotides read TGTGCCAGCAGCTTAACGGGGGACAGGGGTGGTTCACCCCTCCACTTT. Translating gives CASSLTGDRGGSPLHF.

The chain employs TRBV28 and TRBJ2-7, with a weak D call TRBD1 (7 bases). Germline-derived CDR1 and CDR2 are MDHEN and SYDVKM. The CDR3 covers 14 residues. The germline V and J ends were trimmed by 6 bases and 0 bases, with 12 bases remaining between them. CDR3 sequence: CASSQGGSSYEQYF. In DNA, the CDR3 is TGTGCCAGCAGCCAGGGGGGCAGCTCCTACGAGCAGTACTTC.